This T cell receptor beta chain comes out of a study of T-cell memory formation after mild COVID-19. TCRdb reprocessed the 5' RACE reads with MiXCR, giving one entry per CDR3 protein. The sample carries fewer than 450,000 distinct CDR3 sequences, over 20% recorded once. The CDR3 is 14 amino acids. The V and J ends lost 1 base and 6 bases, in that order; junction bases with no gene match: 5. The specimen sequenced was PBMCs or a T cell subset sorted from them (not recorded which). This chain uses TRBV12-3 or TRBV12-4 with TRBJ2-7; 8 bases match TRBD1. This clonotype originated in an adult woman who had mild COVID-19 (a few samples of this study predate the infection). Cell type and time point are not known. CDR3 nucleotides: TGTGCCAGCAGTTTAGGACAGGGGAGAGTCGAGCAGTACTTC. Its translation is CASSLGQGRVEQYF.